Shown below are 9 T cell receptor beta chains from a single sample sequenced in a study of cytomegalovirus exposure and HLA in healthy donors. A multiplex PCR was run with 60 Vbeta primers and 13 Jbeta primers. Libraries were prepared by immunoSEQ multiplex PCR; TCRdb keeps only in-frame clonotypes and omits some of them. This sample has about 180,000 clones, with about three quarters found just once. The sample was PBMCs. The receptors stem from a young man in good health and CMV-seronegative.

This clone was observed a handful of times. The rearrangement links TRBV10-3 to TRBJ2-3; 10 positions match TRBD1. This CDR3 has 14 residues. Germline V gene data show CDR1 as ENHRY and CDR2 as SYGVKD. Trimming took 10 bases from V and 4 from J; bases not matched to a gene: 8. As DNA, the CDR3 is TGTGCCACCGACAGGGGGCGCGAGTCAGATACGCAGTATTTT. It translates to CATDRGRESDTQYF.

The V call is TRBV5-6, the J call TRBJ2-7; 11 bases line up with TRBD2. From germline, CDR1 is SGHDT and CDR2 YYEEEE. The CDR3 contains 18 residues. V was pared by 1 base and J by 2 bases, with 11 bases of the junction left unmatched. CDR3 amino acids: CASSLYSGTSGLAYEQYF. The CDR3 DNA sequence: TGTGCCAGCAGCTTGTACTCCGGGACTAGCGGACTGGCCTACGAGCAGTACTTC.

This clone was counted only a few times. The V and J genes are TRBV7-2 and TRBJ2-5; maybe TRBD1 (5 bases). The CDR3 runs to 17 residues. Trimming removed 1 base from V and 5 bases from J, with 20 bases in between. Germline V gives CDR1 SGHTA, CDR2 FQGNSA. The CDR3 loop is CASSLEGRLSMVETQYF. In DNA form, the CDR3 reads TGTGCCAGCAGCTTAGAGGGGCGGCTATCAATGGTGGAGACCCAGTACTTC.

The chain recombines TRBV11-3 with TRBJ2-1, with 7 bases identical to TRBD2. The germline gives CDR1 SGHNT, CDR2 YENEEA. With 3 bases clipped from V and 4 bases from J, the junction kept 3 bases outside the gene matches. This CDR3 comprises 14 residues. The CDR3 bases are TGTGCCAGCAGCTTCGGAGCGGGGTACAATGAGCAGTTCTTC. This encodes CASSFGAGYNEQFF.

The V call is TRBV5-5, the J call TRBJ2-5, with a possible D match to TRBD1 (5 bases). V was pared by 2 bases and J by 5 bases, with 13 bases between. The germline gives CDR1 SGHKS, CDR2 YYEKEE (reference sequence). This CDR3 region has 14 residues. CDR3 loop: CASSFPQGTETQYF. In DNA, the CDR3 is TGTGCCAGCAGCTTTCCCCAGGGTACGGAGACCCAGTACTTC. The full variable domain, rest sourced from reference TRBV5-5 and TRBJ2-5, is DAGVTQSPTHLIKTRGQQVTLRCSPISGHKSVSWYQQVLGQGPQFIFQYYEKEERGRGNFPDRFSARQFPNYSSELNVNALLLGDSALYLCASSFPQGTETQYFGPGTRLLVL.

The rearrangement joins TRBV30 to TRBJ1-1; perhaps TRBD1 as D (6 bases). The CDR3 has 16 residues. Trimming left V 3 bases short and J 8 bases short, with 25 bases between. Germline V gives CDR1 GTSNPN, CDR2 SVGIG (reference sequence). CDR3 bases: TGTGCCTGGAGAGGGGGGGGAATCCCAGCTAGAGACGAAGCTTTCTTT. This gives the protein CAWRGGGIPARDEAFF.

The chain recombines TRBV5-1 with TRBJ2-1; 7 nucleotides align to TRBD2. CDR3 length: 15 residues. The germline V gene has CDR1 SGHRS and CDR2 YFSETQ. Losses at the gene ends were 0 bases for V and 4 bases for J; bases not matched to a gene: 4. CDR3 amino acids: CASSLGASGYNEQFF. As DNA, the CDR3 is TGCGCCAGCAGCTTGGGTGCTAGCGGTTACAATGAGCAGTTCTTC. Looking up the rest from reference TRBV5-1 and TRBJ2-1 gives the full variable domain: KAGVTQTPRYLIKTRGQQVTLSCSPISGHRSVSWYQQTPGQGLQFLFEYFSETQRNKGNFPGRFSGRQFSNSRSEMNVSTLELGDSALYLCASSLGASGYNEQFFGPGTRLTVL.

The V and J genes are TRBV11-3 and TRBJ1-1; D is undetermined. Germline V lookup: CDR1 SGHNT, CDR2 YENEEA. V was cut by 5 bases and J by 0 bases, with 7 bases left in between. The CDR3 covers 13 residues. The CDR3 reads CASSRTVNTEAFF. CDR3 nucleotide sequence: TGTGCCAGCAGCCGAACAGTGAACACTGAAGCTTTCTTT.

The table lists this clone with a few counts. The chain recombines TRBV4-3 with TRBJ1-1; D call uncertain. This CDR3 has 14 residues. In germline, CDR1 is LGHNA, CDR2 YSLEER. Trimming removed 1 base from V and 5 bases from J, with 11 bases in between. CDR3 nucleotides: TGCGCCAGCAGCCAAGGCCGCTTAGAGACTGAAGCTTTCTTT. This gives the protein CASSQGRLETEAFF.